This T cell receptor beta chain was captured in a study of T cells in Graves' hyperthyroidism and ophthalmopathy. Deletions cut 3 bases from V and 0 bases from J, with 11 bases between. The CDR3 sequence is 16 residues long. CDR1 SGHTA and CDR2 FQGTGA come from the germline V gene. This clonotype has more than one count but fewer than ten. The CDR3 regions of TCR beta were amplified from RNA transcripts. The HTBI primer set served for first-round RT-PCR of the TCR CDR3. TCRdb reprocessed the multiplex PCR reads with MiXCR, giving one entry per CDR3 protein. The sample yields 300,000 to 450,000 distinct CDR3 sequences, roughly 25% seen once.

Sequenced sample: blood. The V gene is TRBV7-3, the J gene TRBJ2-2; D gene ambiguous. The TCR originated in a man aged 45-65 years with Graves' hyperthyroidism. CDR3 sequence: CASSFQTNANTGELFF. The CDR3 bases are TGTGCCAGCAGCTTCCAGACAAACGCGAACACCGGGGAGCTGTTTTTT.